Each of the 10 T cell receptor beta chains below was sequenced from the same sample in a study of T-cell reconstitution after alpha-beta-depleted transplantation in children. For TCRbeta, the library was prepared with unique molecular identifiers. TCRdb reanalysed the PCR reads using MiXCR and keeps one entry per CDR3 protein. The sample includes hundreds of thousands of distinct CDR3 sequences, around a sixth of them seen just once. This sample comprised PBMCs from the stem cell graft donor, obtained from the stem cell graft. All receptors come from a human donor who donated a stem cell graft to a child with acute myeloid leukemia.

Many counts were recorded for this clonotype. The V call is TRBV20-1, the J call TRBJ2-5; 13 bases agree with TRBD2. The CDR3 has 16 amino acids. V was pared by 1 base and J by 1 base, with 3 bases of the junction left unmatched. From germline, CDR1 is DFQATT and CDR2 SNEGSKA (reference sequence). In DNA, the CDR3 is TGCAGTGCTAGAGCTGGACTAGCGGGGGCCCAAGAGACCCAGTACTTC. It specifies CSARAGLAGAQETQYF.

J is TRBJ1-3 and V is TRBV5-1, with D uncertain. Germline values: CDR1 SGHRS, CDR2 YFSETQ. The CDR3 loop spans 13 amino acids. Trimming cost V 7 bases and J 0 bases, with 8 bases left between them. CDR3 nucleotide sequence: TGCGCCAGCCGCATGACCTCTGGAAACACCATATATTTT. It is translated as CASRMTSGNTIYF.

This clonotype was picked up many times. The CDR3 coding sequence is TGCAGTGCTAGAGACACGGGCAGGGAGACCCAGTACTTC. It codes for CSARDTGRETQYF. V gene TRBV20-1 combines with J gene TRBJ2-5; D is unresolved. The length of the CDR3 is 13 residues. Trimming stripped 0 bases from V and 5 bases from J, with 10 bases between. Germline-derived CDR1 and CDR2 are DFQATT and SNEGSKA (reference sequence).

Points on this clonotype: A much larger clonotype is one base distant, so this may be a read error. For the CDR3, the DNA is TGCAGTGATAGAGATCAGGGCGTCTATGGCTACACCTTC. It yields the protein CSDRDQGVYGYTF. The chain employs TRBV20-1 and TRBJ1-2; maybe TRBD1 (5 bases). CDR1 is DFQATT, CDR2 SNEGSKA, per germline (reference sequence). The CDR3 has 13 residues.

At least ten counts were recorded for this clonotype. This chain links TRBV7-8 with TRBJ1-2, with D perhaps matching TRBD1 (5 bases). Trimming stripped 1 base from V and 5 bases from J, with 8 bases between. Germline loops: CDR1 SGHVS, CDR2 FQNEAQ. The CDR3 consists of 13 residues. CDR3 nucleotide sequence: TGTGCCAGCAGCTTAGGAGGGGTTTATGGCTACACCTTC. Amino acids: CASSLGGVYGYTF.

The J gene is TRBJ2-1, the V gene TRBV5-8; D assignment may be TRBD1 or TRBD2 (5 bases each). CDR3 size: 15 residues. The ends were cut back, 0 bases at V and 5 bases at J, with 12 bases in the middle. Germline values: CDR1 SGHTS, CDR2 YDEGEE. The CDR3 region is CASSLVGVINNEQFF. The CDR3 nucleotides read TGTGCCAGCAGCTTGGTGGGGGTTATCAACAATGAGCAGTTCTTC.

The table lists this clonotype with a few counts. The rearrangement joins TRBV6-5 to TRBJ1-5, with a tentative D call TRBD1 (5 bases). Trimming pared 6 bases from V and 6 bases from J, leaving 18 bases between. The CDR3 runs to 15 residues. From germline, CDR1 is MNHEY and CDR2 SVGAGI. Written as DNA, the CDR3 is TGTGCCAGCAGCCCCCTCCAGGGTGGGGGTCAGCCCCAGCATTTT. It yields the protein CASSPLQGGGQPQHF.

The chain is built from TRBV7-2 and TRBJ1-1; 7 bases align to TRBD1. The CDR3 totals 15 residues. V was pared by 1 base and J by 5 bases, with 7 bases of the junction left unmatched. The germline V gene encodes CDR1 SGHTA and CDR2 FQGNSA. DNA of the CDR3: TGTGCCAGCAGCTTAGAAGGGGGCTTATGGACTGAAGCTTTCTTT. Its protein product is CASSLEGGLWTEAFF.

To note about this clonotype: A single base separates this from a much larger clone, so it may be a read error. V gene TRBV20-1 combines with J gene TRBJ1-2; a possible D gene is TRBD1 (5 bases). The V gene lost 8 bases and the J gene lost 3 bases, with 16 bases spanning the gap. The CDR3 covers 13 residues. Germline CDR1 DFQATT, CDR2 SNEGSKA (reference sequence). DNA of the CDR3: TGCAGTTCACGGGACGGAGGGGACTATGGCTACACCTTC. It encodes CSSRDGGDYGYTF.

DNA of the CDR3: TGTGCCAGCAGTGAACTGAGGGGGCGCGGGGTAAATGAGCAGTTCTTC. Its translation is CASSELRGRGVNEQFF. The V and J genes are TRBV25-1 and TRBJ2-1, with a tentative D call TRBD1 (7 bases). Between the trimmed V and J ends, which lost 2 bases and 7 bases, there was a span of 18 bases. Germline V CDR1 and CDR2: MGHDK, SYGVNS. CDR3 length equals 16 residues. Full variable domain (remainder filled in from reference TRBV25-1 and TRBJ2-1): EADIYQTPRYLVIGTGKKITLECSQTMGHDKMYWYQQDPGMELHLIHYSYGVNSTEKGDLSSESTVSRIRTEHFPLTLESARPSHTSQYLCASSELRGRGVNEQFFGPGTRLTVL.